Listed here are 30 T cell receptor beta chains from one sample, sequenced in a study of control samples from healthy donors and cancer patients. TCRdb's table, derived via immunoSEQ multiplex PCR, lists solely in-frame clones and lacks some. The sample lists about 100,000 clones, more than 85% occurring once. Sequencing input: blood. The receptors derive from a woman aged 50 to 60 in good health.

The V call is TRBV27, the J call TRBJ1-3; D call uncertain. CDR3 length equals 11 residues. Between the trimmed V and J ends, which lost 7 bases and 7 bases, there was a span of 8 bases. Germline-derived CDR1 and CDR2 are MNHEY and SMNVEV (reference sequence). CDR3 sequence (DNA): TGTGCCAGCACAGGTGGGAACACCATATATTTT. It yields the protein CASTGGNTIYF.

V usage is TRBV14 and J usage is TRBJ1-2, with no clear D. The CDR3 length is 19 residues. Trimming pared 2 bases from V and 1 base from J, leaving 23 bases between. Germline loops: CDR1 SGHDN, CDR2 FVKESK. The CDR3 here is CASSQSSRPASRLNYGYTF. The CDR3 DNA is TGTGCCAGCAGCCAAAGCTCTCGTCCCGCTTCTAGGCTTAACTATGGCTACACCTTC.

In its sample, this clone was seen a few times. This same CDR3 is encoded by further DNA sequences in the sample. V gene TRBV7-3 combines with J gene TRBJ2-1, with TRBD1 matching 11 bases. After removal of 4 bases from V and 6 bases from J, the junction contained 8 bases not matched to a gene. Germline CDR1 is SGHTA and CDR2 is FQGTGA. The CDR3 has 16 residues. CDR3 nucleotide sequence: TGTGCCAGCAGCTCGGACCGGGACAGGGGGGGCAATGAGCAGTTCTTC. As protein: CASSSDRDRGGNEQFF.

This sequence joins TRBV18 and TRBJ1-2; a weak D match, TRBD1 (6 bases). Trimming pared 2 bases from V and 8 bases from J, leaving 12 bases between. This CDR3 spans 13 amino acids. The germline V gene encodes CDR1 KGHSH and CDR2 LQKENI. This CDR3 is CASSPMGARGYTF. CDR3 nucleotides: TGTGCCAGCTCACCAATGGGGGCGCGGGGCTACACCTTC.

V and J are TRBV5-6 and TRBJ1-5; no reliable D call. In germline, CDR1 is SGHDT, CDR2 YYEEEE. V lost 1 base and J lost 8, with 7 bases in between. The CDR3 length is 12 residues. In DNA form, the CDR3 reads TGTGCCAGCAGCTTGTACGGTAAGCCCCAGCATTTT. Translation gives CASSLYGKPQHF.

This clone was observed a single time. The V gene is TRBV4-2, the J gene TRBJ2-2; D may be TRBD1 (6 bases). Germline-derived CDR1 and CDR2 are LGHNA and YNFKEQ. V shed 1 base and J shed 3 bases, with 9 bases lying between them. The CDR3 loop spans 15 amino acids. CDR3 protein: CASSQGGPDTGELFF. CDR3 coding DNA: TGTGCCAGCAGCCAAGGGGGGCCCGACACCGGGGAGCTGTTTTTT.

For the CDR3, the DNA is TGTGCCAGCAGCGTAAGTTTCAGCGGGTGGAATGAGCAGTTCTTC. As protein: CASSVSFSGWNEQFF. The chain is built from TRBV9 and TRBJ2-1; a weak D match, TRBD2 (6 bases). Germline CDR1 SGDLS, CDR2 YYNGEE. Trimming took off 1 base at V and 7 bases at J, with 15 bases between the two ends. CDR3 size: 15 residues.

The V gene is TRBV19, the J gene TRBJ1-5, with TRBD1 identical over 8 bases. Per germline, CDR1 LNHDA and CDR2 SQIVND (reference sequence). With V trimmed by 10 bases and J by 0 bases, 11 bases remained unmatched. The CDR3 spans 16 residues. DNA for the CDR3: TGTGCCACCCAAGACAGGGGATTCACTAGCAATCAGCCCCAGCATTTT. Amino acid sequence: CATQDRGFTSNQPQHF.

The genes are TRBV10-3 and TRBJ2-5; unclear D gene. Germline CDR1 reads ENHRY; CDR2 reads SYGVKD. With 2 bases removed from V and 5 bases from J, the gap between germline ends came to 6 bases. CDR3 length: 12 residues. The CDR3 protein is CAISEPGETQYF. The CDR3 DNA follows: TGTGCCATCAGTGAGCCCGGGGAGACCCAGTACTTC.

V and J are TRBV11-3 and TRBJ2-2; weak D call: TRBD2 (7 bases). Germline V CDR1 and CDR2: SGHNT, YENEEA. The CDR3 loop spans 17 amino acids. V was pared by 4 bases and J by 2 bases, with 17 bases between. Here the CDR3 DNA reads TGTGCCAGCAGCTCCGGCGGGGGCGGGGTAAACACCGGGGAGCTGTTTTTT. Translated: CASSSGGGGVNTGELFF.

The V and J genes are TRBV11-3 and TRBJ2-3; D gene ambiguous. Deletions cut 5 bases from V and 3 bases from J, with 3 bases between. The CDR3 is 11 amino acids. CDR1 SGHNT and CDR2 YENEEA come from the germline V gene. The CDR3 is CASSETDTQYF. CDR3 sequence (DNA): TGTGCCAGCAGCGAAACAGATACGCAGTATTTT.

This chain connects TRBV7-2 to TRBJ1-2; D unclear. The V end was cut by 2 bases, the J end by 1 base, with 17 bases between. Germline loops: CDR1 SGHTA, CDR2 FQGNSA. The CDR3 is made up of 17 amino acids. Here the CDR3 DNA reads TGTGCCAGCAGCTTAACTTGGGAGGCAGCTTTTAACTATGGCTACACCTTC. Translation gives CASSLTWEAAFNYGYTF. Based on the CDR3 plus reference TRBV7-2 and TRBJ1-2, the full variable domain is GAGVSQSPSNKVTEKGKDVELRCDPISGHTALYWYRQSLGQGLEFLIYFQGNSAPDKSGLPSDRFSAERTGGSVSTLTIQRTQQEDSAVYLCASSLTWEAAFNYGYTFGSGTRLTVV.

The rearrangement uses TRBV29-1 and TRBJ2-3; TRBD2 matches at 9 bases. The germline gives CDR1 SQVTM, CDR2 ANQGSEA. This CDR3 spans 15 amino acids. With 4 bases clipped from V and 2 bases from J, the junction kept 7 bases outside the gene matches. The CDR3 here is CSVGMTSGVTDTQYF. As DNA, the CDR3 is TGCAGCGTTGGAATGACTAGCGGCGTCACAGATACGCAGTATTTT.

The chain uses TRBV7-2 and TRBJ2-1; tentatively, D is TRBD1 (5 bases). Germline V gives CDR1 SGHTA, CDR2 FQGNSA. V lost 3 bases and J lost 12, with 18 bases in between. This CDR3 is built from 14 residues. The CDR3 nucleotides read TGTGCCAGCAGCTTCATGGGGCAGGGCAAGCGGCAGTTCTTC. Residues: CASSFMGQGKRQFF.

The chain combines TRBV2 with TRBJ1-5; D is unresolved. This CDR3 has 12 amino acids. The V gene's germline CDR1 is SNHLY and CDR2 FYNNEI. V shed 6 bases and J shed 0 bases, with 3 bases lying between them. For the CDR3, the DNA is TGTGCCAGCAGAAATAGCAATCAGCCCCAGCATTTT. It specifies CASRNSNQPQHF.

This chain connects TRBV3-1 (or the pseudogene TRBV3-2) to TRBJ1-6; D is possibly TRBD1 (5 bases). V lost 1 base and J 10 bases, leaving 11 bases between the germline ends. CDR1 and CDR2 (germline): LGHDT, YNNKEL (reference sequence). This CDR3 contains 14 residues. The DNA of the CDR3 is TGTGCCAGCAGCCAAGGGGACGCGAGGTCACCCCTCCACTTT. This sequence encodes CASSQGDARSPLHF.

The chain carries TRBV4-1 and TRBJ1-5; D call uncertain. The germline V and J ends were trimmed by 1 base and 1 base, with 11 bases remaining between them. Germline V gene sequence: CDR1 MGHRA, CDR2 YSYEKL. The CDR3 has 16 amino acids. The CDR3 loop is CASSQVASVSNQPQHF. The CDR3 nucleotides read TGCGCCAGCAGCCAAGTGGCATCCGTGAGCAATCAGCCCCAGCATTTT.

This clone is a singleton in its sample. J is TRBJ1-1 and V is TRBV29-1, with D possibly TRBD1 on 5 matching bases. Germline V CDR1 and CDR2: SQVTM, ANQGSEA. V shed 2 bases and J shed 1 base, with 11 bases lying between them. The CDR3 runs to 14 residues. The CDR3 sequence: CSVELQVENTEAFF. The DNA of the CDR3 is TGCAGCGTTGAATTACAGGTAGAGAACACTGAAGCTTTCTTT.

This chain uses TRBV19 with TRBJ2-1, with 7 positions matching TRBD2. From germline, CDR1 is LNHDA and CDR2 SQIVND (reference sequence). This CDR3 has 15 amino acids. The V segment lost 6 bases and the J segment 10 bases; nucleotides outside the gene matches: 15. This CDR3 reads CASRKPGLGKKEQFF. CDR3 in DNA: TGTGCCAGTAGAAAACCCGGACTAGGTAAGAAGGAGCAGTTCTTC.

The chain uses TRBV7-2 and TRBJ2-3, with TRBD1 matching over 8 bases. Germline V gene data show CDR1 as SGHTA and CDR2 as FQGNSA. The CDR3 runs 14 residues. J gave up 8 bases and V 7 bases, and 11 bases lay outside the gene matches. CDR3 nucleotides: TGTGCCAGCACCTACCAGGGGGCCGGGGGTACGCAGTATTTT. Translation: CASTYQGAGGTQYF.

This chain joins TRBV5-5 and TRBJ1-2; D is possibly TRBD1 (6 bases). The germline CDR1 and CDR2 sequences are SGHKS and YYEKEE (reference sequence). CDR3 length equals 19 residues. V lost 2 bases to trimming and J lost 4 bases, with 27 bases between them. The DNA for the CDR3 is TGTGCCAGCAGCTTTTTCTCCACCCCCGGGACACGACCCTCCTATGGCTACACCTTC. Protein product: CASSFFSTPGTRPSYGYTF.

The gene calls are TRBV11-1 and TRBJ2-2; D gene uncertain. Germline CDR1 and CDR2: SGHAT and FQDESV (reference sequence). CDR3 length: 15 amino acids. V dropped 8 bases and J dropped 4 bases, with 17 bases sitting between them. The DNA of the CDR3 is TGTGCCAGCGGGGATATAGGATTCCCCACCGGGGAGCTGTTTTTT. It is translated as CASGDIGFPTGELFF. Filled out from reference TRBV11-1 and TRBJ2-2, the complete variable domain reads EAEVAQSPRYKITEKSQAVAFWCDPISGHATLYWYRQILGQGPELLVQFQDESVVDDSQLPKDRFSAERLKGVDSTLKIQPAELGDSAMYLCASGDIGFPTGELFFGEGSRLTVL.

V is TRBV19 and J is TRBJ1-2, with TRBD1 as a possible D gene (6 bases). CDR3 length equals 15 residues. The V gene's germline CDR1 is LNHDA and CDR2 SQIVND (reference sequence). Trimming stripped 1 base from V and 4 bases from J, with 13 bases between. The CDR3 spells CASSIVPGGGYGYTF. CDR3 bases: TGTGCCAGTAGTATAGTCCCCGGGGGCGGCTATGGCTACACCTTC.

This chain joins TRBV2 and TRBJ2-2; D call uncertain. With 8 bases removed from V and 3 bases from J, the gap between germline ends came to 10 bases. In germline, CDR1 is SNHLY, CDR2 FYNNEI. CDR3 length: 13 residues. The CDR3 loop reads CASRRTYTGELFF. CDR3 in DNA: TGTGCCAGCCGGAGAACTTACACCGGGGAGCTGTTTTTT.

The chain uses TRBV7-9 and TRBJ1-1; TRBD1 agrees at 7 bases. CDR1 SEHNR and CDR2 FQNEAQ come from the germline V gene (reference sequence). This CDR3 is 11 amino acids long. The V segment lost 6 bases and the J segment 8 bases; nucleotides outside the gene matches: 3. CDR3 protein: CASREDREAFF. The DNA of the CDR3 is TGTGCCAGCAGAGAGGACAGGGAAGCTTTCTTT.

The chain recombines TRBV5-1 with TRBJ2-2; 7 bases are shared with TRBD1. The length of the CDR3 is 16 residues. After removal of 0 bases from V and 5 bases from J, the junction contained 7 bases not matched to a gene. Per the germline V gene, CDR1 is SGHRS and CDR2 is YFSETQ. The CDR3 here is CASSLGTGEYTGELFF. The CDR3 DNA reads as TGCGCCAGCAGCTTGGGAACAGGGGAGTATACCGGGGAGCTGTTTTTT.

The table lists this clone with a few counts. This chain connects TRBV7-9 to TRBJ1-2; D unclear. Trimming removed 3 bases at V and 7 bases at J, with 18 bases between. CDR1 and CDR2 from the germline V gene are SEHNR and FQNEAQ (reference sequence). The CDR3 has 15 residues. The CDR3 is CASSLPGGMGGGYTF. The CDR3 region has the DNA TGTGCCAGCAGCTTGCCGGGAGGTATGGGAGGTGGCTACACCTTC.

The CDR3 DNA sequence: TGCAGCGTTGAAAAGCCCCCAAATGGCTACACCTTC. Its protein is CSVEKPPNGYTF. V usage is TRBV29-1 and J usage is TRBJ1-2; D is unresolved. Germline loops: CDR1 SQVTM, CDR2 ANQGSEA. The CDR3 is 12 residues long. Trimming shortened V by 2 bases and J by 6 bases, and 10 bases separated the two germline ends.

This clone was seen a few times. The chain has TRBV15 and TRBJ2-1; D is unresolved. Trimming took 0 bases from V and 13 from J, leaving 16 bases between them. Looked up from germline, CDR1 is LNHNV and CDR2 is YYDKDF (reference sequence). The CDR3 spans 14 residues. The CDR3 nucleotides read TGTGCCACCAGCAGAGATACGGACGGCCCAGGCCAGTTCTTC. It codes for CATSRDTDGPGQFF.

This clone was observed a few times. This chain links TRBV30 with TRBJ1-2, with D uncertain. CDR3 size: 13 residues. Trimming took 0 bases from V and 7 from J, leaving 12 bases between them. CDR1 GTSNPN and CDR2 SVGIG come from the germline V gene (reference sequence). CDR3 coding DNA: TGTGCCTGGAGTGTTTCATATACGCTTGGCTACACCTTC. It translates to CAWSVSYTLGYTF.